These T cell receptor beta chains were read from a single sample in a study of blood T cell repertoires in COVID-19. Here immunoSEQ multiplex PCR was the method, and the copy in TCRdb shows in-frame clones only, minus some. The table has 200,000 to 300,000 clones, around 83% seen once; the top ten hold 9.6%. The sequenced sample consisted of peripheral blood. These receptors all come from a woman over 75 with acute or convalescent COVID-19. Each CDR3 is given with its conserved first and last residue. Each record gives: J gene, clone size, D gene, V gene, CDR3 DNA, CDR3 protein. D genes are given only for firm matches. Clone size appears in some rows only: once, few, many, or a class for an expanded clone.

j_gene: TRBJ1-2
abundance: few
d_gene: -
v_gene: TRBV12-3/TRBV12-4
CDR3nt: TGTGCCAGCGGGAACAGGGCAGGCGGCTACACCTTC
CDR3aa: CASGNRAGGYTF

j_gene: TRBJ2-7
abundance: few
d_gene: TRBD1
v_gene: TRBV5-4
CDR3nt: TGTGCCAGCAGCTGGGCAGGGACAGACGAGCAGTACTTC
CDR3aa: CASSWAGTDEQYF

j_gene: TRBJ1-5
abundance: -
d_gene: TRBD1
v_gene: TRBV30
CDR3nt: TGTGCCTGGAGTGCGCAGGGGACAGGGCGTCCTCAGCCCCAGCATTTT
CDR3aa: CAWSAQGTGRPQPQHF

j_gene: TRBJ2-7
abundance: -
d_gene: -
v_gene: TRBV5-1
CDR3nt: TGCGCCAGCAGCAGGACAGGAGCGGGGGACGAGCAGTACTTC
CDR3aa: CASSRTGAGDEQYF

j_gene: TRBJ2-3
abundance: -
d_gene: TRBD2
v_gene: TRBV28
CDR3nt: TGTGCCAGCAGTCGTAGCGGGGGGGCGGGAGATACGCAGTATTTT
CDR3aa: CASSRSGGAGDTQYF

j_gene: TRBJ1-3
abundance: -
d_gene: -
v_gene: TRBV18
CDR3nt: TGTGCCAGCTCACCGACGGGGATGGCTGGAAACACCATATATTTT
CDR3aa: CASSPTGMAGNTIYF

j_gene: TRBJ2-7
abundance: -
d_gene: TRBD1
v_gene: TRBV30
CDR3nt: TGTGCCTGGAGTGTACGGGACAGGGTCTACGAGCAGTACTTC
CDR3aa: CAWSVRDRVYEQYF

j_gene: TRBJ2-2
abundance: -
d_gene: -
v_gene: TRBV7-2
CDR3nt: TGTGCCAGCAGCGCCCCCCTCGGGGGCACCGGGGAGCTGTTTTTT
CDR3aa: CASSAPLGGTGELFF

j_gene: TRBJ2-4
abundance: -
d_gene: TRBD2
v_gene: TRBV7-2
CDR3nt: TGTGCCAGCATCCAAGCGGGGTCACCCAGAAACATTCAGTACTTC
CDR3aa: CASIQAGSPRNIQYF

j_gene: TRBJ1-6
abundance: -
d_gene: -
v_gene: TRBV10-2
CDR3nt: TGCGCCAGCAGTGAGAGCCCTTATAATTCACCCCTCCACTTT
CDR3aa: CASSESPYNSPLHF

j_gene: TRBJ1-3
abundance: -
d_gene: TRBD1
v_gene: TRBV19
CDR3nt: TGTGCCAGTACCCCGGGACAGGGAACTGGAAACACCATATATTTT
CDR3aa: CASTPGQGTGNTIYF

j_gene: TRBJ2-1
abundance: -
d_gene: TRBD2
v_gene: TRBV20-1
CDR3nt: TGCAGTGCTAGTGTTAGCGGGGGGGCCGGTCCTGAGCAGTTCTTC
CDR3aa: CSASVSGGAGPEQFF

j_gene: TRBJ1-6
abundance: -
d_gene: -
v_gene: TRBV7-6
CDR3nt: TGTGCCAGCAGCCCCACAGGAGGGGATTCACCCCTCCACTTT
CDR3aa: CASSPTGGDSPLHF

j_gene: TRBJ1-1
abundance: -
d_gene: -
v_gene: TRBV20-1
CDR3nt: TGCAGTGCTAGAGTTCGACAGGAAGCTTTCTTT
CDR3aa: CSARVRQEAFF

j_gene: TRBJ1-2
abundance: -
d_gene: -
v_gene: TRBV5-1
CDR3nt: TGCGCCAGCAGCCCCAAGGGGGAAGGAGGAGGTGGCTACACCTTC
CDR3aa: CASSPKGEGGGGYTF

j_gene: TRBJ1-2
abundance: few
d_gene: TRBD1
v_gene: TRBV6-6
CDR3nt: TGTGCCAGCAGTTCCCAGGACAGGGCCCACTATGGCTACACCTTC
CDR3aa: CASSSQDRAHYGYTF

j_gene: TRBJ2-1
abundance: -
d_gene: TRBD2
v_gene: TRBV7-9
CDR3nt: TGTGCCAGCGATCTAGCGGGGGGGAATGAGCAGTTCTTC
CDR3aa: CASDLAGGNEQFF

j_gene: TRBJ1-2
abundance: -
d_gene: TRBD1
v_gene: TRBV18
CDR3nt: TGTGCCAGCTCACCACTACAGGGGAACTATGGCTACACCTTC
CDR3aa: CASSPLQGNYGYTF

j_gene: TRBJ1-1
abundance: -
d_gene: TRBD1
v_gene: TRBV11-2
CDR3nt: TGTGCCAGCAGCTTCGACAGGGCGACTGAAGCTTTCTTT
CDR3aa: CASSFDRATEAFF

j_gene: TRBJ2-2
abundance: -
d_gene: -
v_gene: TRBV9
CDR3nt: TGTGCCAGCAGCGTAAGCACAGGGAACACCGGGGAGCTGTTTTTT
CDR3aa: CASSVSTGNTGELFF

j_gene: TRBJ2-7
abundance: few
d_gene: TRBD2
v_gene: TRBV7-2
CDR3nt: TGTGCCAGCAGTACAAGCGGGGGTTACGAGCAGTACTTC
CDR3aa: CASSTSGGYEQYF

j_gene: TRBJ1-6
abundance: -
d_gene: TRBD1
v_gene: TRBV30
CDR3nt: TGTGCCTGGCAGGGGGCCTCCTATAATTCACCCCTCCACTTT
CDR3aa: CAWQGASYNSPLHF

j_gene: TRBJ2-2
abundance: few
d_gene: TRBD1
v_gene: TRBV6-5
CDR3nt: TGTGCCAGCAGTTTAGGGACAGGGGGCAGATCCGGGGAGCTGTTTTTT
CDR3aa: CASSLGTGGRSGELFF

j_gene: TRBJ2-3
abundance: -
d_gene: TRBD2
v_gene: TRBV7-9
CDR3nt: TGTGCCAGCAGCCCCGGGGGGGATGTTGGTACGCAGTATTTT
CDR3aa: CASSPGGDVGTQYF

j_gene: TRBJ2-1
abundance: -
d_gene: TRBD2
v_gene: TRBV18
CDR3nt: TGTGCCAGCTCACCTCAACTAGCGGGGCAATACAATGAGCAGTTCTTC
CDR3aa: CASSPQLAGQYNEQFF

j_gene: TRBJ2-7
abundance: -
d_gene: -
v_gene: TRBV13
CDR3nt: TGTGCCAGCAGCTTAAAGGCCAGGGCGGCCTACGAGCAGTACTTC
CDR3aa: CASSLKARAAYEQYF

j_gene: TRBJ2-1
abundance: -
d_gene: TRBD1
v_gene: TRBV4-1
CDR3nt: TGCGCCAGCAGCCGAACACAGGGGAATGAGCAGTTCTTC
CDR3aa: CASSRTQGNEQFF

j_gene: TRBJ2-1
abundance: few
d_gene: -
v_gene: TRBV12-3/TRBV12-4
CDR3nt: TGTGCCAGCAGGAGGGCTCCGAATGAGCAGTTCTTC
CDR3aa: CASRRAPNEQFF

j_gene: TRBJ1-2
abundance: -
d_gene: TRBD1
v_gene: TRBV19
CDR3nt: TGTGCCAGTAGTATGACAGGGGGGACCTATGGCTACACCTTC
CDR3aa: CASSMTGGTYGYTF

j_gene: TRBJ2-1
abundance: -
d_gene: TRBD2
v_gene: TRBV6-5
CDR3nt: TGTGCCAGCAGTCGTAGCGGGGGAGGAAATGAGCAGTTCTTC
CDR3aa: CASSRSGGGNEQFF

j_gene: TRBJ2-3
abundance: -
d_gene: -
v_gene: TRBV19
CDR3nt: TGTGCCAGTAGTATCCGTTCGGATACGCAGTATTTT
CDR3aa: CASSIRSDTQYF

j_gene: TRBJ1-2
abundance: -
d_gene: -
v_gene: TRBV9
CDR3nt: TGTGCCAGCAGCGGGTCGGGGGGCCTCAGCTATGGCTACACCTTC
CDR3aa: CASSGSGGLSYGYTF

j_gene: TRBJ1-1
abundance: -
d_gene: -
v_gene: TRBV10-1
CDR3nt: TGCGCCAGCAGGAGTTGGTGGACTGAAGCTTTCTTT
CDR3aa: CASRSWWTEAFF

j_gene: TRBJ1-6
abundance: -
d_gene: -
v_gene: TRBV19
CDR3nt: TGTGCCAGCCACGCCGACAGGAATTCACCCCTCCACTTT
CDR3aa: CASHADRNSPLHF

j_gene: TRBJ1-6
abundance: -
d_gene: TRBD1
v_gene: TRBV9
CDR3nt: TGTGCCAGCAGCGTAGGACAGGGGGCTAATTCACCCCTCCACTTT
CDR3aa: CASSVGQGANSPLHF

j_gene: TRBJ1-1
abundance: few
d_gene: -
v_gene: TRBV28
CDR3nt: TGTGCCGTCCAACAGCCCGCGAACACTGAAGCTTTCTTT
CDR3aa: CAVQQPANTEAFF

j_gene: TRBJ2-5
abundance: -
d_gene: TRBD1
v_gene: TRBV5-1
CDR3nt: TGCGCCAGCAGCCTGACAGGGGGAGCGACTGAGACCCAGTACTTC
CDR3aa: CASSLTGGATETQYF

j_gene: TRBJ1-1
abundance: -
d_gene: TRBD1
v_gene: TRBV6-5
CDR3nt: TGTGCCAGCAGTTTCGACAGGGAGGTGAACACTGAAGCTTTCTTT
CDR3aa: CASSFDREVNTEAFF

j_gene: TRBJ2-3
abundance: -
d_gene: -
v_gene: TRBV5-8
CDR3nt: TGTGCCAGCAGCTTCAGTACGCAGTATTTT
CDR3aa: CASSFSTQYF

j_gene: TRBJ1-5
abundance: -
d_gene: TRBD1
v_gene: TRBV5-1
CDR3nt: TGCGCCAGCAGCCCCGGACAGGTCGTCAATCAGCCCCAGCATTTT
CDR3aa: CASSPGQVVNQPQHF

j_gene: TRBJ2-5
abundance: -
d_gene: -
v_gene: TRBV6-1
CDR3nt: TGTGCCAGCAGTGAAGCGGCTCTAGGAAAGACCCAGTACTTC
CDR3aa: CASSEAALGKTQYF

j_gene: TRBJ1-6
abundance: -
d_gene: TRBD1
v_gene: TRBV15
CDR3nt: TGTGCCACCAGCAGAGAGCTCAGGGGGCAAGGTTCACCCCTCCACTTT
CDR3aa: CATSRELRGQGSPLHF

j_gene: TRBJ1-1
abundance: -
d_gene: TRBD1
v_gene: TRBV18
CDR3nt: TGTGCCAGCTCACCATTGGGGACAGGGGCCTTGAACACTGAAGCTTTCTTT
CDR3aa: CASSPLGTGALNTEAFF

j_gene: TRBJ1-1
abundance: -
d_gene: -
v_gene: TRBV6-1
CDR3nt: TGTGCCAGCAGTGAACTTACCACTGCCATGAACACTGAAGCTTTCTTT
CDR3aa: CASSELTTAMNTEAFF

j_gene: TRBJ2-7
abundance: -
d_gene: TRBD2
v_gene: TRBV18
CDR3nt: TGTGCCAGCTCACCAGTACGGGGGGGCCGGTACGAGCAGTACTTC
CDR3aa: CASSPVRGGRYEQYF

j_gene: TRBJ2-3
abundance: -
d_gene: TRBD2
v_gene: TRBV27
CDR3nt: TGTGCCAGCAGTTTAGGTCCTAGCGGGGATCTTGATACGCAGTATTTT
CDR3aa: CASSLGPSGDLDTQYF

j_gene: TRBJ1-1
abundance: -
d_gene: -
v_gene: TRBV6-5
CDR3nt: TGTGCCAGCAGCCAAGGACACGAAGCTTTCTTT
CDR3aa: CASSQGHEAFF

j_gene: TRBJ2-5
abundance: once
d_gene: TRBD2
v_gene: TRBV24-1
CDR3nt: TGTGCCACCAGTGATTCCACACTAGCGGGGGGTCAAGAGACCCAGTACTTC
CDR3aa: CATSDSTLAGGQETQYF

j_gene: TRBJ1-4
abundance: once
d_gene: -
v_gene: TRBV25-1
CDR3nt: TGTGCCAGCAGTGATCCAAGGGGTACTAATGAAAAACTGTTTTTT
CDR3aa: CASSDPRGTNEKLFF

j_gene: TRBJ2-3
abundance: -
d_gene: -
v_gene: TRBV24-1
CDR3nt: TGTGCCACCAGTGATAGGAGCCAATTAGCGCAGTATTTT
CDR3aa: CATSDRSQLAQYF

j_gene: TRBJ1-2
abundance: -
d_gene: TRBD1
v_gene: TRBV28
CDR3nt: TGTGCCAGCCTGCCCCGGAGGGGGCGAGGCTACACCTTC
CDR3aa: CASLPRRGRGYTF

j_gene: TRBJ1-1
abundance: -
d_gene: TRBD1
v_gene: TRBV2
CDR3nt: TGTGCCAGCAAGACAGGGATGAACACTGAAGCTTTCTTT
CDR3aa: CASKTGMNTEAFF

j_gene: TRBJ1-6
abundance: -
d_gene: TRBD1
v_gene: TRBV28
CDR3nt: TGTGCCAGCAGTTTAGGACAGGCCGAAAATTCACCCCTCCACTTT
CDR3aa: CASSLGQAENSPLHF

j_gene: TRBJ2-2
abundance: -
d_gene: TRBD1
v_gene: TRBV5-1
CDR3nt: TGCGCCAGCAGCCTCGAGGGGGCCCACACCGGGGAGCTGTTTTTT
CDR3aa: CASSLEGAHTGELFF

j_gene: TRBJ1-2
abundance: -
d_gene: -
v_gene: TRBV5-4
CDR3nt: TGTGCCAGCAGCTCCCGTGGGGGGGCGGGCTACACCTTC
CDR3aa: CASSSRGGAGYTF